Each of the 32 T cell receptor beta chains below was sequenced from the same sample in a study of radiation and T cells in renal cell carcinoma. Time point described: blood 2 weeks post-SBRT. Treatment described: 15 Gy SBRT to primary tumor, nephrectomy 4 weeks later. Clones were read by immunoSEQ multiplex PCR, and TCRdb kept only the in-frame ones, dropping some. Found here are roughly 130,000 clones, 70% to 90% of them singletons; the top ten hold 5.8%. Specimen: blood, collected from a patient whose treatment included radiotherapy and nephrectomy. The receptors stem from a woman aged 65 to 85 with renal cell carcinoma.

V is TRBV10-1 and J is TRBJ1-3; 10 bases line up with TRBD1. V was clipped by 3 bases and J by 1 base; unmatched bases: 15. The CDR3 has 20 amino acids. The V gene's germline CDR1 is WNHNN and CDR2 SYGVQD (reference sequence). The CDR3 sequence: CASSEAGQGERGRSGNTIYF. CDR3 DNA: TGCGCCAGCAGTGAAGCCGGACAGGGGGAGAGAGGGAGGTCTGGAAACACCATATATTTT.

The V gene is TRBV6-5, the J gene TRBJ1-1; possible D gene TRBD1, 5 bases. The ends were cut back, 0 bases at V and 7 bases at J, with 9 bases in the middle. The CDR3 extends over 13 amino acids. Per the germline V gene, CDR1 is MNHEY and CDR2 is SVGAGI. The DNA of the CDR3 is TGTGCCAGCAGTTACTCCGGGGGGGGTGAAGCTTTCTTT. It encodes CASSYSGGGEAFF.

The chain combines TRBV20-1 with TRBJ2-1; 7 nucleotides line up with TRBD2. The germline V gene has CDR1 DFQATT and CDR2 SNEGSKA (reference sequence). J gave up 15 bases and V 5 bases, and 10 bases lay outside the gene matches. This CDR3 contains 11 residues. The CDR3 nucleotides are TGCAGTGCTGCTAGCGGTGGGCCCCCGTTCTTC. It yields the protein CSAASGGPPFF.

The chain couples TRBV5-4 to TRBJ2-7; 8 nucleotides align to TRBD2. The CDR3 sequence is 17 residues long. Germline-derived CDR1 and CDR2 are SGHNT and YYREEE (reference sequence). V dropped 4 bases and J dropped 5; count of bases not matched to a gene: 17. The CDR3 DNA sequence: TGTGCCAGCAGCCAATCTGCGGGGGGACCAGGGGCGGACGAGCAGTACTTC. Its translation: CASSQSAGGPGADEQYF. The full variable domain, in which reference TRBV5-4 and TRBJ2-7 provide the parts outside the CDR3, is ETGVTQSPTHLIKTRGQQVTLRCSSQSGHNTVSWYQQALGQGPQFIFQYYREEENGRGNFPPRFSGLQFPNYSSELNVNALELDDSALYLCASSQSAGGPGADEQYFGPGTRLTVT.

V is TRBV14 and J is TRBJ2-6; D possibly corresponds to TRBD2 (6 bases). This CDR3 contains 14 residues. The germline CDR1 and CDR2 sequences are SGHDN and FVKESK. The germline V and J ends were trimmed by 6 bases and 1 base, with 7 bases remaining between them. The CDR3 loop reads CASSGLSGANVLTF. CDR3 sequence (DNA): TGTGCCAGCAGTGGACTATCTGGGGCCAACGTCCTGACTTTC.

Turning to this clone: The identical CDR3 is also encoded by other nucleotide sequences in the sample. V gene TRBV6-4 combines with J gene TRBJ2-2; D unresolved. The CDR3 covers 13 residues. From germline, CDR1 is MRHNA and CDR2 SNTAGT. V was shortened by 3 bases and J by 3 bases, with 5 bases between the two germline ends. This CDR3 reads CASSDGDTGELFF. The DNA of the CDR3 is TGTGCCAGCAGTGATGGGGACACCGGGGAGCTGTTTTTT.

This clone turned up a few times. The chain uses TRBV29-1 and TRBJ1-5; D not certain. CDR3 size: 12 residues. CDR1 is SQVTM and CDR2 is ANQGSEA in the germline V gene. Trimming pared 6 bases from V and 1 base from J, leaving 7 bases between. CDR3 loop: CSVIDSNQPQHF. CDR3 coding DNA: TGCAGCGTGATAGACAGCAATCAGCCCCAGCATTTT.

This sequence joins TRBV28 and TRBJ1-5, with D maybe TRBD1 (5 bases). V gave up 2 bases and J gave up 6 bases, with 11 bases separating them. The CDR3 totals 14 residues. Germline V gene data show CDR1 as MDHEN and CDR2 as SYDVKM. The CDR3 nucleotides read TGTGCCAGCAGTTTAGATGCAGGGAGTCAGCCCCAGCATTTT. Protein sequence: CASSLDAGSQPQHF.

V and J are TRBV5-1 and TRBJ1-2, with TRBD1 matching over 7 bases. CDR1 and CDR2 (germline): SGHRS, YFSETQ. The V and J ends lost 0 bases and 5 bases, in that order; junction bases with no gene match: 7. This CDR3 has 15 amino acids. The CDR3 spells CASSLDGQAFYGYTF. DNA of the CDR3: TGCGCCAGCAGCTTGGATGGACAGGCATTTTATGGCTACACCTTC.

The J gene is TRBJ1-3, the V gene TRBV11-2; D is uncertain. V was pared by 0 bases and J by 4 bases, with 7 bases between. This CDR3 is built from 14 residues. Germline V lookup: CDR1 SGHAT, CDR2 FQNNGV. The CDR3 DNA reads as TGTGCCAGCAGCTTAGATAGGCACGGAAACACCATATATTTT. Protein: CASSLDRHGNTIYF.

The genes are TRBV6-1 and TRBJ1-6; TRBD1 is a possible D gene (5 bases). CDR1 and CDR2 (germline): MNHNS, SASEGT. Deletions cut 8 bases from V and 7 bases from J, with 15 bases between. The CDR3 covers 14 residues. The CDR3 DNA follows: TGTGCCAGCGGGACCGGGACCAGAAATTCACCCCTCCACTTT. This sequence encodes CASGTGTRNSPLHF.

J is TRBJ1-4 and V is TRBV15; tentative D call: TRBD1 (5 bases). Germline V lookup: CDR1 LNHNV, CDR2 YYDKDF (reference sequence). V gave up 2 bases and J gave up 3 bases, with 10 bases separating them. The CDR3 totals 15 residues. The CDR3: CATSRTRGSNEKLFF. CDR3 nucleotides: TGTGCCACCAGCAGAACTAGGGGTTCTAATGAAAAACTGTTTTTT.

A remark on this clone: The junction does not match germline at one end; this may be a read error. The CDR3 is CATSPGPRDIRFRF. Written as DNA, the CDR3 is TGTGCCACCAGCCCCGGCCCCCGGGACATCCGTTTTCGCTTT. The chain has TRBV15 and TRBJ1-6; maybe TRBD1 (6 bases). CDR1 LNHNV and CDR2 YYDKDF come from the germline V gene (reference sequence). CDR3 length: 14 residues.

This rearrangement joins TRBV5-5 to TRBJ1-3; D may be TRBD1 (6 bases). V shed 2 bases and J shed 2 bases, with 8 bases lying between them. The CDR3 runs to 14 residues. CDR1 is SGHKS, CDR2 YYEKEE, per germline (reference sequence). This CDR3 reads CASSFAGAGNTIYF. The DNA for the CDR3 is TGTGCCAGCAGCTTCGCAGGGGCTGGAAACACCATATATTTT.

The chain has TRBV7-2 and TRBJ2-3; 7 nucleotides match TRBD2. The CDR3 is made up of 15 amino acids. The ends lost 4 bases at V and 0 bases at J; junction bases unmatched: 4. In germline, CDR1 is SGHTA, CDR2 FQGNSA. The CDR3 loop is CASSWRLASTDTQYF. DNA for the CDR3: TGTGCCAGCAGCTGGCGACTAGCCAGCACAGATACGCAGTATTTT. Supplemented by reference TRBV7-2 and TRBJ2-3, the full variable domain reads GAGVSQSPSNKVTEKGKDVELRCDPISGHTALYWYRQSLGQGLEFLIYFQGNSAPDKSGLPSDRFSAERTGGSVSTLTIQRTQQEDSAVYLCASSWRLASTDTQYFGPGTRLTVL.

This chain connects TRBV27 to TRBJ1-6, with 9 bases fitting TRBD1. The CDR3 contains 13 residues. CDR1 and CDR2 (germline): MNHEY, SMNVEV (reference sequence). The V and J ends lost 5 bases and 9 bases, in that order; junction bases with no gene match: 2. The CDR3 DNA reads as TGTGCCAGCAGTGCGGACAGGGGTTCACCCCTCCACTTT. It codes for CASSADRGSPLHF.

Only one count was recorded for this clone. The chain carries TRBV9 and TRBJ2-7; 10 bases line up with TRBD1. The germline gives CDR1 SGDLS, CDR2 YYNGEE. This CDR3 spans 15 amino acids. The V and J ends lost 0 bases and 5 bases, in that order; junction bases with no gene match: 5. The CDR3 DNA sequence: TGTGCCAGCAGCGTAGCAGGGACAGGGGTTCACGAGCAGTACTTC. This codes for CASSVAGTGVHEQYF.

The chain employs TRBV7-2 and TRBJ1-4; D is unclear. The germline V gene has CDR1 SGHTA and CDR2 FQGNSA. This CDR3 spans 15 amino acids. Trimming removed 2 bases at V and 0 bases at J, with 7 bases between. For the CDR3, the DNA is TGTGCCAGCAGCTTAAGACGAGCAACTAATGAAAAACTGTTTTTT. Encoded protein: CASSLRRATNEKLFF. Looking up the rest from reference TRBV7-2 and TRBJ1-4 gives the full variable domain: GAGVSQSPSNKVTEKGKDVELRCDPISGHTALYWYRQSLGQGLEFLIYFQGNSAPDKSGLPSDRFSAERTGGSVSTLTIQRTQQEDSAVYLCASSLRRATNEKLFFGSGTQLSVL.

The genes are TRBV6-5 and TRBJ2-7; D possibly corresponds to TRBD1 (5 bases). The germline V gene encodes CDR1 MNHEY and CDR2 SVGAGI. This CDR3 is 13 amino acids long. Trimming cost V 8 bases and J 0 bases, with 11 bases left between them. The CDR3 reads CASQGFPSYEQYF. CDR3 coding DNA: TGTGCCAGCCAGGGATTCCCCTCCTACGAGCAGTACTTC.

Remarks on this clone: Other DNA sequences in this specimen translate into the identical CDR3. This chain connects TRBV19 to TRBJ2-5; D possibly uses TRBD1 or TRBD2 (5 bases each). The V end was cut by 5 bases, the J end by 2 bases, with 12 bases between. From germline, CDR1 is LNHDA and CDR2 SQIVND (reference sequence). The CDR3 is 14 amino acids. The CDR3 is CASSLGTAQETQYF. CDR3 nucleotides: TGTGCCAGTAGTCTCGGGACCGCTCAAGAGACCCAGTACTTC.

The J gene is TRBJ2-7, the V gene TRBV6-4, with TRBD1 matching 8 bases. Trimming at V came to 10 bases and at J to 4 bases, leaving 6 bases not matched to a gene. This CDR3 has 12 amino acids. Germline V CDR1 and CDR2: MRHNA, SNTAGT. CDR3 sequence reads: CATCGQGYEQYF. The CDR3 region has the DNA TGTGCCACCTGTGGACAGGGATACGAGCAGTACTTC.

The V call is TRBV7-2, the J call TRBJ2-5; no definite D call. The CDR3 has 11 residues. From germline, CDR1 is SGHTA and CDR2 FQGNSA. The germline V and J ends were trimmed by 4 bases and 0 bases, with 0 bases remaining between them. CDR3 coding DNA: TGTGCCAGCAGCTACCAAGAGACCCAGTACTTC. It is translated as CASSYQETQYF. Full variable domain (rest looked up from reference TRBV7-2 and TRBJ2-5): GAGVSQSPSNKVTEKGKDVELRCDPISGHTALYWYRQSLGQGLEFLIYFQGNSAPDKSGLPSDRFSAERTGGSVSTLTIQRTQQEDSAVYLCASSYQETQYFGPGTRLLVL.

The chain links TRBV6-1 to TRBJ1-1; 7 bases map to TRBD1. The CDR3 length is 14 residues. Germline V gene lookup returns CDR1 MNHNS and CDR2 SASEGT. Trimming took 8 bases from V and 1 from J; bases not matched to a gene: 7. This CDR3 is CASGARGGNTEAFF. In DNA, the CDR3 is TGTGCCAGCGGGGCCAGGGGGGGGAACACTGAAGCTTTCTTT.

V is TRBV10-3 and J is TRBJ1-6; D is unresolved. Germline CDR1 is ENHRY and CDR2 is SYGVKD. The CDR3 loop spans 14 amino acids. Trimming removed 0 bases from V and 10 bases from J, with 10 bases in between. The CDR3 coding sequence is TGTGCCATCAGTGAGTCAGGGTTTGGATCACCCCTCCACTTT. This codes for CAISESGFGSPLHF.

This clone was detected only once. The chain links TRBV6-1 to TRBJ1-6; D call uncertain. The germline gives CDR1 MNHNS, CDR2 SASEGT. Trimming stripped 4 bases from V and 3 bases from J, with 7 bases between. This CDR3 contains 14 residues. CDR3 nucleotide sequence: TGTGCCAGCAGTGGCAAAAGCTATAATTCACCCCTCCACTTT. Protein product: CASSGKSYNSPLHF.

The chain uses TRBV18 and TRBJ1-1; D is ambiguous. In germline, CDR1 is KGHSH, CDR2 LQKENI. The germline V and J ends were trimmed by 2 bases and 7 bases, with 20 bases remaining between them. There are 16 residues in the CDR3. The CDR3 sequence is CASSPEGYGFNGEAFF. Here the CDR3 DNA reads TGTGCCAGCTCACCAGAAGGGTATGGGTTTAACGGTGAAGCTTTCTTT.

This clone was observed a handful of times. Its ends do not fully match the called genes, so a read error is possible. The V and J genes are TRBV7-7 and TRBJ1-1; no reliable D call. This CDR3 comprises 13 residues. Per the germline V gene, CDR1 is SSHAT and CDR2 is FNYEAQ (reference sequence). The CDR3 coding sequence is TGTGCTAGCAGCTCCCAGATGAACACTGAAGCTTTCTTT. This encodes CASSSQMNTEAFF. The full variable domain, completed using reference TRBV7-7 and TRBJ1-1, is GAGVSQSPRYKVTKRGQDVTLRCDPISSHATLYWYQQALGQGPEFLTYFNYEAQPDKSGLPSDRFSAERPEGSISTLTIQRTEQRDSAMYRCASSSQMNTEAFFGQGTRLTVV.

This chain links TRBV4-1 with TRBJ2-5; D remains unclear. CDR1 and CDR2 (germline): MGHRA, YSYEKL. Trimming stripped 4 bases from V and 5 bases from J, with 8 bases between. The CDR3 totals 12 residues. DNA of the CDR3: TGCGCCAGCAGCCCCACCCGGGAGACCCAGTACTTC. Its protein product is CASSPTRETQYF.

The chain links TRBV5-4 to TRBJ1-3; 8 bases are a match to TRBD1. The CDR3 is 15 amino acids. The V segment lost 3 bases and the J segment 2 bases; nucleotides outside the gene matches: 4. Per germline, CDR1 SGHNT and CDR2 YYREEE (reference sequence). CDR3 sequence reads: CASSSKDRAGNTIYF. CDR3 DNA sequence: TGTGCCAGCAGCTCCAAGGACAGGGCTGGAAACACCATATATTTT.

This chain joins TRBV6-5 and TRBJ2-3; 10 bases are a match to TRBD1. Unmatched junction bases numbered 6, after V lost 5 bases and J lost 7 bases. The V gene's germline CDR1 is MNHEY and CDR2 SVGAGI. CDR3 length equals 14 residues. The chain's CDR3 is CASSPGQGWNTQYF. The CDR3 DNA reads as TGTGCCAGCAGTCCGGGACAGGGGTGGAATACGCAGTATTTT.

The chain is built from TRBV15 and TRBJ1-4; TRBD1 is a possible D gene (5 bases). Trimming removed 1 base at V and 12 bases at J, with 18 bases between. CDR3 length: 15 residues. Germline-derived CDR1 and CDR2 are LNHNV and YYDKDF (reference sequence). CDR3 region: CATSRVGLPVLELFF. The DNA for the CDR3 is TGTGCCACCAGCAGAGTGGGACTGCCGGTGTTGGAACTGTTTTTT.

The rearrangement joins TRBV28 to TRBJ2-7, with D hard to call. The CDR3 spans 12 residues. The V and J ends lost 1 base and 4 bases respectively, with 5 bases between them. Germline values: CDR1 MDHEN, CDR2 SYDVKM. The chain's CDR3 is CASSLYGYEQYF. CDR3 nucleotide sequence: TGTGCCAGCAGTTTATACGGGTACGAGCAGTACTTC.